This T cell receptor beta chain was obtained from a study of control samples from healthy donors and cancer patients. The CDR3 totals 17 residues. From germline, CDR1 is ENHRY and CDR2 SYGVKD. Trimming removed 2 bases at V and 4 bases at J, with 18 bases between. The method was immunoSEQ multiplex PCR; TCRdb's version includes in-frame clones alone and lacks a portion of them. The table includes 100,000 to 150,000 clones, around 90% detected once. The gene calls are TRBV10-3 and TRBJ2-4; D tentatively reads TRBD1 or TRBD2 (5 bases each). This clonotype was sampled from a man in his late teens or twenties in good health. Sequencing input: blood. The CDR3 region has the DNA TGTGCCATCAGTGAGACCAGTTTTGGGGACCGAAAAAACATTCAGTACTTC. It is translated as CAISETSFGDRKNIQYF.